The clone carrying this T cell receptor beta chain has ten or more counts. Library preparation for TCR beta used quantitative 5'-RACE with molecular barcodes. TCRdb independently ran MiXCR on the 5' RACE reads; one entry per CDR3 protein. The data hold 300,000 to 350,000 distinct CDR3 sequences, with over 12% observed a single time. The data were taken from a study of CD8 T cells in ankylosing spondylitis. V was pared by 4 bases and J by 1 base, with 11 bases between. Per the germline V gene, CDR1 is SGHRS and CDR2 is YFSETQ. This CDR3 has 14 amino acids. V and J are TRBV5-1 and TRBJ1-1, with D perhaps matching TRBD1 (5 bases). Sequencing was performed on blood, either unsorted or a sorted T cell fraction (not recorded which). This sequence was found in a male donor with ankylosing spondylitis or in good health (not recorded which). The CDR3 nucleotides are TGCGCCAGCAGCCTGGCACAGGCGAACACTGAAGCTTTCTTT. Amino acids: CASSLAQANTEAFF. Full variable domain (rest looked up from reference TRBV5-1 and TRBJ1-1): KAGVTQTPRYLIKTRGQQVTLSCSPISGHRSVSWYQQTPGQGLQFLFEYFSETQRNKGNFPGRFSGRQFSNSRSEMNVSTLELGDSALYLCASSLAQANTEAFFGQGTRLTVV.